A single sample gave rise to the 18 T cell receptor beta chains below, sequenced in a study of identical twins. TCRdb re-derived calls from the 5' RACE reads in MiXCR, one entry per CDR3 protein. The repertoire consists of about 200,000 distinct CDR3 sequences, with under 8.5% occurring once and the leading ten covering 13% to 15%. This same sample was also part of a study on T cells expressing NK-cell markers.

Material: CD8+ T cells sorted from blood. The source is a woman under 30 in good health.

This clonotype has a handful of counts. The chain links TRBV7-8 to TRBJ2-5, with a possible D match to TRBD1 (6 bases). The CDR3 has 15 amino acids. The V end was cut by 7 bases, the J end by 5 bases, with 20 bases between. Germline loops: CDR1 SGHVS, CDR2 FQNEAQ. The CDR3 region has the DNA TGTGCCAGCATCCAAGGGGGAGCTAGTACGGAGACCCAGTACTTC. This codes for CASIQGGASTETQYF.

The chain uses TRBV20-1 and TRBJ1-2, with D unresolved. V gave up 6 bases and J gave up 4 bases, with 18 bases separating them. This CDR3 is built from 14 residues. Germline V gives CDR1 DFQATT, CDR2 SNEGSKA (reference sequence). The CDR3 nucleotides read TGCAGTGCCACCGGACCTTCACCGGGCTATGGCTACACCTTC. Encoded protein: CSATGPSPGYGYTF.

This clonotype has more than one count but fewer than ten. This rearrangement joins TRBV27 to TRBJ1-1, with a possible D match to TRBD1 (5 bases). V lost 4 bases and J lost 2, with 11 bases in between. CDR1 is MNHEY and CDR2 is SMNVEV in the germline V gene (reference sequence). CDR3 length: 14 residues. CDR3: CASSYGGFNTEAFF. The CDR3 DNA reads as TGTGCCAGCAGTTACGGGGGGTTTAACACTGAAGCTTTCTTT.

The table lists this clonotype with many counts. The gene calls are TRBV5-1 and TRBJ2-5, with D possibly being TRBD1 (6 bases). V gave up 3 bases and J gave up 4 bases, with 16 bases separating them. This CDR3 comprises 15 residues. Per germline, CDR1 SGHRS and CDR2 YFSETQ. The DNA of the CDR3 is TGCGCCAGCAGCTCTTACAGGGTCGGTGGAGAGACCCAGTACTTC. Translating gives CASSSYRVGGETQYF.

This clonotype was seen a few times. J is TRBJ2-2 and V is TRBV20-1, with 7 bases fitting TRBD1. V dropped 5 bases and J dropped 6; count of bases not matched to a gene: 6. In germline, CDR1 is DFQATT, CDR2 SNEGSKA (reference sequence). The CDR3 sequence is 13 residues long. CDR3 DNA: TGCAGTGCTTCCGGGACAGTGGCCGGGGAGCTGTTTTTT. As protein: CSASGTVAGELFF.

This clonotype was observed at least ten times. This sequence joins TRBV20-1 and TRBJ1-6; 7 positions match TRBD1. This CDR3 region has 16 residues. The germline V gene encodes CDR1 DFQATT and CDR2 SNEGSKA (reference sequence). Trimming removed 0 bases from V and 9 bases from J; junction bases left unmatched: 11. DNA of the CDR3: TGCAGTGCTAGAGAGGGGACAGCCGATGGGAGTTCACCCCTCCACTTT. Residues: CSAREGTADGSSPLHF.

This clonotype was recorded at least ten times. The chain combines TRBV12-3 or TRBV12-4 with TRBJ2-3, with 9 positions matching TRBD2. This CDR3 has 16 amino acids. The trim removed 5 bases at V and 2 bases at J, leaving 8 bases unmatched. CDR3 loop: CASSPRVAGATDTQYF. CDR3 nucleotides: TGTGCCAGCAGTCCCCGGGTAGCGGGGGCCACAGATACGCAGTATTTT.

This clonotype was observed many times. The chain recombines TRBV2 with TRBJ1-5, with TRBD1 matching over 9 bases. Losses at the gene ends were 3 bases for V and 4 bases for J; bases not matched to a gene: 4. This CDR3 is built from 15 residues. Germline loops: CDR1 SNHLY, CDR2 FYNNEI. The CDR3 spells CASSDVGQGNQPQHF. The CDR3 nucleotides are TGTGCCAGCAGTGATGTGGGACAGGGAAATCAGCCCCAGCATTTT.

The chain couples TRBV20-1 to TRBJ2-7, with a tentative D call TRBD2 (5 bases). The length of the CDR3 is 12 residues. Trimming stripped 5 bases from V and 0 bases from J, with 8 bases between. The germline V gene has CDR1 DFQATT and CDR2 SNEGSKA (reference sequence). CDR3: CSAAEGSYEQYF. In DNA, the CDR3 is TGCAGTGCTGCCGAGGGCTCCTACGAGCAGTACTTC.

This clonotype has more than one count but fewer than ten. The chain recombines TRBV9 with TRBJ2-3; TRBD1 is a possible D gene (6 bases). Trimming stripped 0 bases from V and 2 bases from J, with 13 bases between. Germline lookup yields CDR1 SGDLS and CDR2 YYNGEE. This CDR3 comprises 16 residues. CDR3 bases: TGTGCCAGCAGCGTAGAAGGGGGAGATTCCACAGATACGCAGTATTTT. This sequence encodes CASSVEGGDSTDTQYF.

This clonotype was counted between two and nine times. The chain combines TRBV20-1 with TRBJ2-1; D is unclear. V was shortened by 2 bases and J by 5 bases, with 4 bases between the two germline ends. CDR3 size: 11 residues. Germline values: CDR1 DFQATT, CDR2 SNEGSKA (reference sequence). The DNA of the CDR3 is TGCAGTGCTAGAAGGGACAATGAGCAGTTCTTC. Residues: CSARRDNEQFF.

This clonotype appeared a few times. The chain uses TRBV12-3 or TRBV12-4 and TRBJ1-5, with D unclear. The CDR3 has 19 amino acids. V was shortened by 4 bases and J by 1 base, with 23 bases between the two germline ends. For the CDR3, the DNA is TGTGCCAGCAGTTCCTCCCCCGGGATAGTTTATAGGAGCAATCAGCCCCAGCATTTT. Its translation: CASSSSPGIVYRSNQPQHF.

This clonotype was counted many times. The chain employs TRBV25-1 and TRBJ2-3; D perhaps matches TRBD2 (6 bases). CDR3 length: 12 residues. The germline V gene encodes CDR1 MGHDK and CDR2 SYGVNS. The V gene lost 7 bases and the J gene lost 14 bases, with 19 bases spanning the gap. CDR3 in amino acids: CASKGLGGSRYF. In nucleotides, the CDR3 is TGTGCCAGCAAAGGGCTGGGAGGTAGTAGGTATTTT.

The chain has TRBV12-3 or TRBV12-4 and TRBJ1-3; D not certain. This CDR3 has 15 amino acids. The V end was cut by 7 bases, the J end by 3 bases, with 16 bases between. CDR3 sequence: CASTHPGELGNTIYF. The CDR3 DNA follows: TGTGCCAGCACCCACCCTGGGGAGCTTGGAAACACCATATATTTT.

The chain uses TRBV20-1 and TRBJ2-1, with 7 nucleotides matching TRBD1. This CDR3 has 13 residues. After removal of 8 bases from V and 6 bases from J, the junction contained 10 bases not matched to a gene. In germline, CDR1 is DFQATT, CDR2 SNEGSKA (reference sequence). In DNA form, the CDR3 reads TGCAGTACACCTAGGACAGGAGTCAATGAGCAGTTCTTC. Amino acid sequence: CSTPRTGVNEQFF.

The chain has TRBV7-2 and TRBJ1-2; 7 nucleotides align to TRBD1. The CDR3 runs 15 residues. Trimming removed 6 bases from V and 5 bases from J; junction bases left unmatched: 12. Germline assignment: CDR1 SGHTA and CDR2 FQGNSA. CDR3 coding DNA: TGTGCCAGCAGACGTAGGGGGCCCGCCAAGTATGGCTACACCTTC. Translated, it gives CASRRRGPAKYGYTF.

This clonotype showed up just a few times. The chain links TRBV12-3 or TRBV12-4 to TRBJ1-2; tentatively, D is TRBD1 (5 bases). V shed 1 base and J shed 5 bases, with 11 bases lying between them. This CDR3 has 14 amino acids. Here the CDR3 reads CASSLVQAAYGYTF. CDR3 sequence (DNA): TGTGCCAGCAGTTTAGTACAGGCGGCTTATGGCTACACCTTC.

The V call is TRBV2, the J call TRBJ2-7; D may correspond to TRBD1 or TRBD2 (5 bases each). Germline-derived CDR1 and CDR2 are SNHLY and FYNNEI. The CDR3 totals 12 residues. The V and J ends lost 6 bases and 2 bases respectively, with 8 bases between them. The CDR3 is CASRGTPYEQYF. The CDR3 DNA is TGTGCCAGCAGGGGGACCCCCTACGAGCAGTACTTC.